A single TCR beta chain is shown here with its context. Its antigen is unknown. The data were obtained in a study of response to subunit inactivated influenza vaccine. Study-wide results and caveats: New T cells are recruited in small numbers by each seasonal influenza vaccination, according to the authors' suggestion.

TCRdb ran MiXCR on the RT-PCR reads and lists one entry per CDR3 protein. The repertoire includes 500,000 to 600,000 distinct CDR3 sequences, 13% to 15% of them detected once, and over 8.5% sits in the top ten. There are 14 residues in the CDR3. The junction had 0 bases not matched to a gene; V was cut back by 0 bases and J by 4 bases. CDR1 LGHNA and CDR2 YNFKEQ come from the germline V gene. This TCR was sampled from a man aged 45-65 years who received an inactivated influenza vaccine. This chain joins TRBV4-2 and TRBJ2-3, with 8 bases aligning to TRBD1. The starting material was PBMCs from blood, obtained roughly 12 days after vaccination. DNA of the CDR3: TGTGCCAGCAGCCAAGACAGGGGGCCAGATACGCAGTATTTT. Translating it yields CASSQDRGPDTQYF.